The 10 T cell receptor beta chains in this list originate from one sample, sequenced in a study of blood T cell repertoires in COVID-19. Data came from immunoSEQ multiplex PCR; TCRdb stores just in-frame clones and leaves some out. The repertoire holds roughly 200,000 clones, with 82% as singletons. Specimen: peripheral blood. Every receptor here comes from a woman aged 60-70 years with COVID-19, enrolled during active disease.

The chain's CDR3 is CAWSPGDTEAFF. The CDR3 bases are TGTGCCTGGAGTCCGGGGGACACTGAAGCTTTCTTT. This sequence joins TRBV30 and TRBJ1-1, with a tentative D call TRBD1 (5 bases). CDR1 and CDR2 from the germline V gene are GTSNPN and SVGIG (reference sequence). CDR3 length: 12 amino acids. Trimming took 2 bases from V and 3 from J, leaving 7 bases between them.

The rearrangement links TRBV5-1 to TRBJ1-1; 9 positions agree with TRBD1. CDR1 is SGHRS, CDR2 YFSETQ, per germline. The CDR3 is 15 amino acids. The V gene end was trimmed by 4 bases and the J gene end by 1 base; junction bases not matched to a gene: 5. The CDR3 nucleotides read TGCGCCAGCAGCAGCTCGGGACAGGGGAACACTGAAGCTTTCTTT. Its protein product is CASSSSGQGNTEAFF.

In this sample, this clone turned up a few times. CDR3 sequence (DNA): TGTGCCAGCAGCCCGGGGTGGAGGAATGAAAAACTGTTTTTT. Translated, it gives CASSPGWRNEKLFF. The rearrangement joins TRBV7-2 to TRBJ1-4, with D unresolved. Germline V gives CDR1 SGHTA, CDR2 FQGNSA. This CDR3 is built from 14 residues. Trimming left V 5 bases short and J 5 bases short, with 12 bases between.

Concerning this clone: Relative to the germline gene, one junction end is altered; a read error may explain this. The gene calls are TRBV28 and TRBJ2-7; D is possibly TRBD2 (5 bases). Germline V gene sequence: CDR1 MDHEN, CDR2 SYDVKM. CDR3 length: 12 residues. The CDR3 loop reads CASSLLGAEGIF. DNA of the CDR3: TGTGCCAGCAGTTTATTAGGAGCGGAAGGCATTTTC.

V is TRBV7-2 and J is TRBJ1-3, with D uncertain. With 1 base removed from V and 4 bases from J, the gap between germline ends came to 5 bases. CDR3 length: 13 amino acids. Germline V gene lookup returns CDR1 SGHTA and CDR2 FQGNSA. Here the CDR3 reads CASSLDPGNTIYF. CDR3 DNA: TGTGCCAGCAGCTTAGATCCGGGAAACACCATATATTTT.

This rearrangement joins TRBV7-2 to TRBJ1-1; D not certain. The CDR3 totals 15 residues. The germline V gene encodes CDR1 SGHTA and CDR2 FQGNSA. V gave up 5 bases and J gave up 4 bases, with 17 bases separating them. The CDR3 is CASSPGLLGSTEAFF. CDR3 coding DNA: TGTGCCAGCAGCCCCGGGCTATTGGGGAGCACTGAAGCTTTCTTT.

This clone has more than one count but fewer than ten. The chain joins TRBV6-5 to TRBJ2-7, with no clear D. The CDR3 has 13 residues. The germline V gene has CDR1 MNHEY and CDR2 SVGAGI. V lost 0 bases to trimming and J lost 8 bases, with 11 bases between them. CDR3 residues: CASSYSLSTKQYV. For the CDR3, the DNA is TGTGCCAGCAGTTACTCTTTATCTACCAAGCAGTACGTC.

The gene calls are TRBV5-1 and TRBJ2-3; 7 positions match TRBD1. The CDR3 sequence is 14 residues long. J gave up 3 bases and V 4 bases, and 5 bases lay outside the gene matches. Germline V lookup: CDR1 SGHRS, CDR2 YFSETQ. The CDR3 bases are TGCGCCAGCAGCCCCTGGACAGGTACAGATACGCAGTATTTT. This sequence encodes CASSPWTGTDTQYF.

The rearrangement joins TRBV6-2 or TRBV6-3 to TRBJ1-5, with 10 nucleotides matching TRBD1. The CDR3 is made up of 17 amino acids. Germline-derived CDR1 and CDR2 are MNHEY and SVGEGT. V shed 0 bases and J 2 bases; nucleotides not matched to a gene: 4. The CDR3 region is CASSYSTGGVGNQPQHF. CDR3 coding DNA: TGTGCCAGCAGTTACTCGACAGGGGGCGTCGGCAATCAGCCCCAGCATTTT.

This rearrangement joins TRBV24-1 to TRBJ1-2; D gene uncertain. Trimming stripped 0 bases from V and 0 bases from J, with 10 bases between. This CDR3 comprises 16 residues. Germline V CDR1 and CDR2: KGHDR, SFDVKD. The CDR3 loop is CATSDLKAGPNYGYTF. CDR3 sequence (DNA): TGTGCCACCAGTGATTTGAAGGCAGGTCCTAACTATGGCTACACCTTC.